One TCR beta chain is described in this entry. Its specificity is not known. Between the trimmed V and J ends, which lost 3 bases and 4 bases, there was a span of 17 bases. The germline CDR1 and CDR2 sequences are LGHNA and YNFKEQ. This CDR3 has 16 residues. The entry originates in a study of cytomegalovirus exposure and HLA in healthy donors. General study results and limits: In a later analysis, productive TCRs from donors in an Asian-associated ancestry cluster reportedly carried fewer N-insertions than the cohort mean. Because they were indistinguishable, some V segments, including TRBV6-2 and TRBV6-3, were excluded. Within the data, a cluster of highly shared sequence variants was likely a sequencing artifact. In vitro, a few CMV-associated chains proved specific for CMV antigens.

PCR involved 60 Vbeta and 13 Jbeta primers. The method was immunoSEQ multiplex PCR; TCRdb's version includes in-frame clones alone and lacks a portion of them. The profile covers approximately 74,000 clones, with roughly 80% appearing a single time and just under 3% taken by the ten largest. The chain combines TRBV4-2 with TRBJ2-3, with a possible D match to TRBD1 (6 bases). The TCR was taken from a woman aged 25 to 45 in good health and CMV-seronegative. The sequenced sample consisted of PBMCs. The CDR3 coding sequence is TGTGCCAGCAGCCATGCCCAGGGGTATAAAGCAGATACGCAGTATTTT. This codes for CASSHAQGYKADTQYF.